The 6 T cell receptor beta chains in this list originate from one sample, sequenced in a study of T-cell memory formation after mild COVID-19. TCRdb used MiXCR to reprocess the 5' RACE reads, holding one entry per CDR3 protein. Here the sample spans 400,000 to 500,000 distinct CDR3 sequences, 20% being singletons. Sequenced sample: PBMCs or a T cell subset sorted from them (not recorded which). These receptors were taken from an adult woman who had mild COVID-19 (a few samples of this study predate the infection). Cell type and time point are not known.

This clonotype was counted a single time. This chain connects TRBV4-2 to TRBJ1-6, with D possibly being TRBD1 (5 bases). CDR3 length: 15 amino acids. The V gene lost 3 bases and the J gene lost 10 bases, with 16 bases spanning the gap. The germline V gene has CDR1 LGHNA and CDR2 YNFKEQ. This CDR3 is CASSQKTRGRSPLHF. The DNA for the CDR3 is TGTGCCAGCAGCCAGAAGACTAGGGGCCGGTCACCCCTCCACTTT.

This clonotype appeared a few times. V gene TRBV2 combines with J gene TRBJ1-1; 7 nucleotides match TRBD1. This CDR3 is built from 12 residues. Per the germline V gene, CDR1 is SNHLY and CDR2 is FYNNEI. V lost 5 bases and J lost 8; bases outside the gene matches: 5. The CDR3 here is CASSNPGGEAFF. In DNA, the CDR3 is TGTGCCAGCAGTAACCCAGGGGGGGAAGCTTTCTTT.

J is TRBJ2-2 and V is TRBV7-8; D tentatively reads TRBD1 or TRBD2 (5 bases each). V was trimmed by 1 base and J by 5 bases, leaving 14 bases between them. CDR3 size: 16 residues. Per germline, CDR1 SGHVS and CDR2 FQNEAQ. CDR3 sequence reads: CASSLGPGTGTGELFF. In DNA form, the CDR3 reads TGTGCCAGCAGCTTAGGACCAGGGACGGGGACCGGGGAGCTGTTTTTT.

The chain joins TRBV23-1 to TRBJ2-3; 11 positions match TRBD2. TRBV23-1 has ORF status, its function being uncertain. Losses at the gene ends were 10 bases for V and 3 bases for J; bases not matched to a gene: 9. The CDR3 runs to 15 residues. DNA for the CDR3: TGCGCCATTCGGGGGAGGACTAGCGGGACAGATACGCAGTATTTT. Its protein product is CAIRGRTSGTDTQYF.

The chain is built from TRBV7-9 and TRBJ2-2; 9 bases are a match to TRBD2. Trimming at V came to 2 bases and at J to 3 bases, leaving 7 bases not matched to a gene. Germline values: CDR1 SEHNR, CDR2 FQNEAQ (reference sequence). The CDR3 loop spans 17 amino acids. The CDR3 spells CASSLFISGSDTGELFF. In DNA, the CDR3 is TGTGCCAGCAGCTTATTCATTAGCGGGAGTGACACCGGGGAGCTGTTTTTT.

The J gene is TRBJ2-3, the V gene TRBV5-5, with TRBD2 matching 13 bases. V lost 3 bases to trimming and J lost 2 bases; unmatched junction nucleotides: 3. The CDR3 has 16 amino acids. In germline, CDR1 is SGHKS, CDR2 YYEKEE (reference sequence). In DNA form, the CDR3 reads TGTGCCAGCAGCTCACTAGCGGGAGGGATCACAGATACGCAGTATTTT. Encoded protein: CASSSLAGGITDTQYF.